This T cell receptor beta chain was recorded in a study of cytomegalovirus exposure and HLA in healthy donors (dated by TCRdb to 2015 to 2018). Broadly, across the study: According to an earlier analysis of 587 of the donors, roughly 180 million T cells yielded approximately 120 million unique TCR beta sequences and around 280 Gb of sequence data. An early release that covered about 640 HLA-typed donors contained approximately 300 gigabases of sequencing data and around 85 million unique TCR sequences. Among the roughly 390 genotyped donors, around 81% belonged to the genetic ancestry cluster associated with self-reported Caucasian donors. The aim of the study was to test whether cataloging public T cell receptors could identify signatures of past pathogen exposure. Using immunosequencing, the study profiled T cell repertoires from fewer than 700 subjects and related those repertoires to cytomegalovirus serostatus. In addition to the first cohort of 666 subjects, a separate validation cohort of around 110 different subjects was used. High-throughput TCR immunosequencing, statistical association of individual TCRs with disease status, and machine learning were combined to predict cytomegalovirus infection status. A later analysis re-examined previously published TCR beta repertoires from more than 550 donors and added high-resolution HLA genotyping to investigate patterns of TCR occurrence. The later analysis used no new phenotypic data to find candidate immune exposures, relying instead on TCR beta sequences and their occurrence across donors. In an earlier analysis of a few hundred of the donors, high-throughput TCR beta sequencing was used to judge whether each TCR beta V gene segment behaved as functional or pseudogenic. Donor age, sex, ethnicity and CMV serostatus were compiled alongside the repertoire data. A later genetic analysis took genome-wide SNP genotypes for about three fifths of the 666 donors and used that subset as a discovery cohort. All discovery cohort repertoires had been generated using a single sequencing platform. HLA typing included class I and class II loci at four-digit resolution. Typing coverage differed by locus: A, B, C, DRB1 and DQB1 were typed in about 620-630 donors, DQA1 in 522, DPA1 in 600 to 610, and DPB1 in around 440. About 5 DR-DQ haplotypes were handled as single units for association and clustering, since linkage in the cohort was strong. Across approximately 400 genotyped donors of the cohort, an average of approximately 240,000 unique TCR beta nucleotide sequences per donor were sequenced, and roughly 18% of those sequences were non-productive. General findings and caveats noted by the study authors: Only TCR beta chains were sequenced in this cohort, and the absence of alpha or paired-chain data limited detectable features. Because the 87-base-pair reads could not distinguish some IMGT-functional V segments, including TRBV6-2 and TRBV6-3, those segments were excluded. A further reported finding was that TCR beta sequences accurately predicted the HLA-A and HLA-B alleles for most subjects in the first cohort. A cluster of highly shared sequence variants was judged likely to represent a technical artifact of the sequencing pipeline. Cytomegalovirus status was reported to be diagnosed by the classifier with high specificity and sensitivity in both the original and validation cohorts. Fewer than 20 rarely observed V segments, including chromosome 9 orphons, were excluded from the earlier analysis of a few hundred of the donors because counts were too low. A later analysis reported that several top co-occurrence clusters appeared linked to parvovirus B19, influenza, CMV and Epstein-Barr virus. Because HLA typing was missing for some donors at each locus, association tests included only the typed subset. Correlated functional status among segregating V segments might reflect linkage disequilibrium, but an unknown experimental factor could not be ruled out. In a later genetic analysis, fewer N-insertions in productive TCRs were reported among donors in an Asian-associated ancestry cluster than the roughly 700-donor mean. In vitro tests confirmed that a few of the cytomegalovirus-associated TCR beta chains recognize cytomegalovirus antigens. While some public TCRs were present in many individuals, most TCR sequences turned up only very rarely across donors. In a later analysis, HLA-associated TCR beta chains showed more clonal expansion and lower generation probabilities than non-associated chains that were equally common. The authors suggested that the approach could potentially be generalized to other disease states and immunological phenotypes. An earlier analysis of approximately 500 of the donors showed that most TCR beta V segments appeared in productive rearrangements either about 90% or about 30% of the time, which broadly matched IMGT annotations. According to a later analysis, TCR association rates differed among HLA loci, with DRB1 alleles showing the most associated TCRs and HLA-C alleles showing the fewest. Roughly uniform sequencing depth across donors was assumed in presence/absence analyses, although this assumption may not hold. Specific HLA alleles were associated with 16,951 TCR beta sequences at a false discovery rate of 0.05 in a later analysis. When HLA alleles, especially DR and DQ, strongly co-occurred, TCR associations were difficult to assign to individual alleles. Immune exposure information for the cohort was limited to CMV serostatus. A total of about 180 TCR beta chains were listed by the study as associated with cytomegalovirus. In a later analysis, most CMV-associated TCR beta chains were found to appear HLA-restricted, with HLA associations seemingly driven largely by CMV exposure. In a later genetic analysis, a missense DCLRE1C variant was associated with V-gene and J-gene trimming of TCR beta chains, and the association was replicated in an independent cohort.

There are 13 amino acids in the CDR3, from cysteine to phenylalanine inclusive. Only the CDR3 part of the read is kept: 39 bases, read in frame from the first base. CDR1 and CDR2 (ENHRY, SYGVKD) derive from the germline V gene. Relative to germline, V is missing 3 bases and J is missing 5 bases, with 4 bases of the junction outside any gene match. Regarding this clone: This receptor's antigen is unknown. No quality values exist for individual bases; no much larger clone is one base distant.

The cohort consisted of fewer than 700 healthy bone marrow donors. All cohort members were sampled while nominally healthy, although unrecorded immune exposures were likely present. The donor tested CMV seropositive, placing the donor among the 310 or so seropositive members of the cohort. A peripheral blood sample was collected from each donor, and TCR beta sequencing was performed on peripheral blood mononuclear cells. The Qiagen DNeasy Blood Extraction Kit was used to extract genomic DNA from the blood cell samples. Library preparation used the immunoSEQ multiplex PCR assay. For the multiplex PCR, a mixture combining 60 forward primers for TCR Vbeta segments and 13 reverse primers for TCR Jbeta segments was used. Amplification of the CDR3 region of rearranged TCR beta genes was performed with a multiplex PCR assay on genomic DNA. Amplified TCR beta libraries were sequenced as 87-base-pair reads on the Illumina HiSeq System. The paper's data handling went like this. In a later analysis, roughly 80 million unique TCR beta chains were counted across the 500 to 850 repertoires, and approximately 9.9 million of these chains were shared by at least two donors. Raw reads were error-corrected and collapsed into unique sequences with a nearest-neighbor algorithm that merged closely related sequences to remove PCR and sequencing errors. Alignment of CDR3 sequences to IMGT reference sequences was used to assign V, D and J gene segments. Each retained sequence needed at least a six-nucleotide match to both a V gene segment and a J gene segment. Rearrangements were called productive when the CDR3 lacked stop codons and stayed in frame with V and J; all others were non-productive. Following IMGT convention, CDR3 was defined as the stretch from the second conserved V-encoded cysteine up to the conserved J-encoded phenylalanine. In an earlier analysis of roughly 580 of the donors, sequences lacking an unambiguous match to a single V gene segment were excluded. An earlier analysis of about 590 of the donors classified V segments as functional when productive rearrangements were above 56.7% and as segregating when the standard deviation between donors was above 5%. A statistical classification framework was developed to diagnose cytomegalovirus status using the catalog of TCR beta chain sequences. In a later analysis, V and J genes were assigned by comparing TCR nucleotide sequences against IMGT/GENE-DB human TR gene sequences. The TCRdist pipeline was used in a later analysis to assign CDR3 sequences and most-parsimonious VDJ recombination scenarios. A later analysis defined each TCR beta chain by its CDR3 amino acid sequence plus V-gene family, and excluded reads lacking a unique V-gene family. A later analysis removed 500 to 600 highly shared, low-generation-probability nucleotide sequences to deal with suspected cross-contamination and a sequencing artifact. In a later analysis, a clonal expansion index was calculated for each public chain from normalized within-repertoire ranks of inferred template counts. A later analysis computed generation probabilities with a VDJ recombination model fitted to out-of-frame rearrangements, and checked the results against IGoR. In a later analysis, hypergeometric tests were used to score TCR-TCR, TCR-HLA and TCR-CMV co-occurrence, with a repertoire-size bias correction applied to TCR pairs. A later analysis estimated false discovery rates by permuting HLA or CMV assignments 20 times. In a later analysis, co-occurring TCRs were grouped with DBSCAN, and TCRdist sequence similarity was added when clustering was performed within HLA-allele-positive subsets. For co-occurrence clustering, repertoires with fewer than 30,000 or more than 120,000 public chains were excluded, along with roughly 5 repertoires with anomalous nucleotide sharing. TCRdb carries this immuneACCESS record with in-frame sequences only. Its versions omit some clonotypes, under half of them owing to an unresolved V gene in the studies checked, with the rest unexplained. Clone size and the V and J calls come from that table; the DNA yielded D and trimming. The sample table holds over 95,000 clones, of which 65% to 85% were seen once. The top ten clonotypes cover about 5% of the sample.

This clonotype was sampled from a woman aged 25 to 39 in good health and CMV-seropositive. The source material was PBMCs. The chain is encoded by TRBV10-3 joined to TRBJ2-7; TRBD1 lines up with 7 middle nucleotides. The base sequence is TGTGCCATCAGTGATGCACAGGGGAACGAGCAGTACTTC. This yields the protein CAISDAQGNEQYF.